Each of the 22 T cell receptor beta chains below was sequenced from the same sample in a study of T cell responses to AZD1222 COVID-19 vaccine. Using immunoSEQ multiplex PCR, the repertoire was profiled, and TCRdb retains in-frame clones only, with some absent. The sample includes roughly 100,000 clones, under 90% of them seen just once. Sequencing was performed on peripheral blood, taken on day 0 of AZD1222 vaccination. The receptors derive from an adult in good health.

This clone has a single count. The chain joins TRBV9 to TRBJ2-1; 8 positions match TRBD1. V was pared by 0 bases and J by 3 bases, with 5 bases of the junction left unmatched. This CDR3 has 16 amino acids. CDR1 and CDR2 (germline): SGDLS, YYNGEE. CDR3 nucleotide sequence: TGTGCCAGCAGCGTAGCTGCTACAGGGGGCTACAATGAGCAGTTCTTC. This sequence encodes CASSVAATGGYNEQFF. The full variable domain, in which reference TRBV9 and TRBJ2-1 provide the parts outside the CDR3, is DSGVTQTPKHLITATGQRVTLRCSPRSGDLSVYWYQQSLDQGLQFLIQYYNGEERAKGNILERFSAQQFPDLHSELNLSSLELGDSALYFCASSVAATGGYNEQFFGPGTRLTVL.

The V call is TRBV6-5, the J call TRBJ1-1; 7 nucleotides agree with TRBD1. The CDR3 is 13 amino acids. CDR1 and CDR2 from the germline V gene are MNHEY and SVGAGI. The J segment lost 6 bases and the V segment lost 0 bases, leaving 1 base of the junction unmatched. This CDR3 reads CASSYSGQPEAFF. The CDR3 bases are TGTGCCAGCAGTTACTCGGGACAGCCTGAAGCTTTCTTT.

The chain recombines TRBV24-1 with TRBJ2-7; TRBD2 aligns across 10 bases. This CDR3 is 15 amino acids long. Per germline, CDR1 KGHDR and CDR2 SFDVKD. The ends lost 2 bases at V and 2 bases at J; junction bases unmatched: 2. CDR3 residues: CATSDSTSGAYEQYF. The CDR3 DNA is TGTGCCACCAGTGATTCCACTAGCGGGGCCTACGAGCAGTACTTC.

The rearrangement joins TRBV10-3 to TRBJ2-5, with TRBD1 matching over 7 bases. This CDR3 spans 15 amino acids. Trimming cost V 1 base and J 5 bases; bases outside gene matches: 7. CDR1 is ENHRY and CDR2 is SYGVKD in the germline V gene. The CDR3 loop is CAISEWEGGMETQYF. CDR3 coding DNA: TGTGCCATCAGTGAGTGGGAAGGGGGCATGGAGACCCAGTACTTC.

This clone was detected a few times. The chain is built from TRBV7-8 and TRBJ2-7; D is undetermined. Germline assignment: CDR1 SGHVS and CDR2 FQNEAQ. The CDR3 runs to 14 residues. Trimming removed 1 base at V and 2 bases at J, with 9 bases between. DNA of the CDR3: TGTGCCAGCAGCTTAGATTTAGTAGCCTACGAGCAGTACTTC. Amino acid sequence: CASSLDLVAYEQYF.

The chain links TRBV7-9 to TRBJ1-4; 7 bases agree with TRBD1. Per the germline V gene, CDR1 is SEHNR and CDR2 is FQNEAQ (reference sequence). The CDR3 runs 16 residues. V lost 3 bases and J lost 6; bases outside the gene matches: 10. The CDR3 loop is CASSFGTTGAHEKLFF. The CDR3 bases are TGTGCCAGCAGCTTCGGAACTACAGGGGCGCATGAAAAACTGTTTTTT.

The chain employs TRBV19 and TRBJ1-2; D might be TRBD1 (5 bases). Germline loops: CDR1 LNHDA, CDR2 SQIVND (reference sequence). Trimming took 4 bases from V and 6 from J, leaving 15 bases between them. This CDR3 has 14 amino acids. The CDR3 region is CASSTGGRADGYTF. The CDR3 DNA sequence: TGTGCCAGTAGTACCGGAGGCAGGGCAGATGGCTACACCTTC.

This clone was seen only a few times. The chain recombines TRBV5-6 with TRBJ1-2; 8 nucleotides agree with TRBD1. Germline loops: CDR1 SGHDT, CDR2 YYEEEE. This CDR3 comprises 15 residues. V lost 0 bases to trimming and J lost 3 bases; unmatched junction nucleotides: 4. CDR3 bases: TGTGCCAGCAGCTTGGGGACAGGGTTCCACTATGGCTACACCTTC. It codes for CASSLGTGFHYGYTF.

The chain couples TRBV7-3 to TRBJ2-1; 8 positions match TRBD2. With 4 bases clipped from V and 8 bases from J, the junction kept 7 bases outside the gene matches. CDR3 length: 14 residues. CDR1 is SGHTA and CDR2 is FQGTGA in the germline V gene. The CDR3 reads CASSSSGGPDEQFF. The CDR3 nucleotides read TGTGCCAGCAGCTCATCGGGAGGGCCGGATGAGCAGTTCTTC.

V usage is TRBV4-1 and J usage is TRBJ2-7; tentatively, D is TRBD2 (5 bases). Germline V CDR1 and CDR2: MGHRA, YSYEKL. V lost 2 bases to trimming and J lost 6 bases, with 14 bases between them. The CDR3 contains 14 residues. The CDR3 here is CASSQIQRSFEQYF. The CDR3 nucleotides are TGCGCCAGCAGCCAAATTCAGCGGTCTTTCGAGCAGTACTTC.

On this clone: The same CDR3 can be traced to other DNA sequences in this sample. V and J are TRBV21-1 and TRBJ2-4; the table's D gene call, TRBD1, was not cross checked with the DNA. TRBV21-1 is a pseudogene. The CDR3 covers 17 residues. The CDR3 reads CASSAPQGGRTKNIQYF. The CDR3, as DNA: TGTGCCAGCAGCGCCCCACAGGGCGGTAGGACCAAAAACATTCAGTACTTC.

The gene calls are TRBV18 and TRBJ2-1; no clear D. Germline lookup yields CDR1 KGHSH and CDR2 LQKENI. The CDR3 is made up of 13 amino acids. V was cut by 0 bases and J by 9 bases, with 9 bases left in between. Written as DNA, the CDR3 is TGTGCCAGCTCACCACCGCAAAGATCTGAGCAGTTCTTC. Residues: CASSPPQRSEQFF.

The chain employs TRBV5-4 and TRBJ1-1, with D hard to call. The CDR3 has 14 amino acids. The V end was cut by 0 bases, the J end by 4 bases, with 10 bases between. Germline V lookup: CDR1 SGHNT, CDR2 YYREEE (reference sequence). The CDR3: CASSLGQVTTEAFF. In nucleotides, the CDR3 is TGTGCCAGCAGCTTGGGTCAGGTAACCACTGAAGCTTTCTTT. Supplemented by reference TRBV5-4 and TRBJ1-1, the full variable domain reads ETGVTQSPTHLIKTRGQQVTLRCSSQSGHNTVSWYQQALGQGPQFIFQYYREEENGRGNFPPRFSGLQFPNYSSELNVNALELDDSALYLCASSLGQVTTEAFFGQGTRLTVV.

The genes are TRBV5-1 and TRBJ1-5; TRBD1 might be the D (6 bases). Germline CDR1 is SGHRS and CDR2 is YFSETQ. Trimming took off 0 bases at V and 5 bases at J, with 12 bases between the two ends. This CDR3 comprises 15 residues. CDR3 DNA sequence: TGCGCCAGCAGCTTGGACGGGGGCCTCGATCAGCCCCAGCATTTT. It translates to CASSLDGGLDQPQHF. Together with reference TRBV5-1 and TRBJ1-5, the CDR3 gives the full variable domain: KAGVTQTPRYLIKTRGQQVTLSCSPISGHRSVSWYQQTPGQGLQFLFEYFSETQRNKGNFPGRFSGRQFSNSRSEMNVSTLELGDSALYLCASSLDGGLDQPQHFGDGTRLSIL.

The chain recombines TRBV19 with TRBJ2-7, with 8 bases fitting TRBD2. This CDR3 has 16 residues. The germline V gene encodes CDR1 LNHDA and CDR2 SQIVND (reference sequence). Trimming cost V 0 bases and J 3 bases; bases outside gene matches: 7. Here the CDR3 DNA reads TGTGCCAGTAGTATAGATCGAACTAGCGGAAACTACGAGCAGTACTTC. It encodes CASSIDRTSGNYEQYF.

The chain has TRBV29-1 and TRBJ2-1; 10 nucleotides match TRBD1. J gave up 3 bases and V 7 bases, and 3 bases lay outside the gene matches. This CDR3 contains 13 residues. Germline V lookup: CDR1 SQVTM, CDR2 ANQGSEA. The CDR3 region is CSGGQGRYNEQFF. The CDR3 DNA reads TGCAGCGGGGGACAGGGGCGCTACAATGAGCAGTTCTTC.

The chain carries TRBV5-1 and TRBJ1-6; 8 nucleotides align to TRBD1. The ends lost 4 bases at V and 6 bases at J; junction bases unmatched: 3. CDR1 and CDR2 (germline): SGHRS, YFSETQ. This CDR3 region has 14 residues. The DNA of the CDR3 is TGCGCCAGCAGCCTGGGACAGGCTAATTCACCCCTCCACTTT. Amino acid sequence: CASSLGQANSPLHF.

This CDR3 reads CASSPQQGNYGYTF. DNA for the CDR3: TGTGCCAGCAGTCCGCAACAGGGAAACTATGGCTACACCTTC. The chain is built from TRBV28 and TRBJ1-2, with TRBD1 as a possible D gene (6 bases). The V gene's germline CDR1 is MDHEN and CDR2 SYDVKM. V was cut by 5 bases and J by 2 bases, with 12 bases left in between. The CDR3 is 14 amino acids.

This chain joins TRBV7-7 and TRBJ2-5; D is perhaps TRBD2 (6 bases). CDR1 and CDR2 from the germline V gene are SSHAT and FNYEAQ (reference sequence). The CDR3 runs 14 residues. The V gene lost 5 bases and the J gene lost 2 bases, with 12 bases spanning the gap. The CDR3 sequence is CASSPTGRQETQYF. Written as DNA, the CDR3 is TGTGCCAGCAGCCCCACCGGGAGACAAGAGACCCAGTACTTC.

CDR3 region: CAWSAGRGDGYTF. The DNA for the CDR3 is TGTGCCTGGAGCGCCGGAAGGGGAGATGGCTACACCTTC. The genes are TRBV30 and TRBJ1-2, with TRBD1 as a possible D gene (5 bases). The germline V and J ends were trimmed by 3 bases and 6 bases, with 14 bases remaining between them. Per the germline V gene, CDR1 is GTSNPN and CDR2 is SVGIG (reference sequence). The CDR3 is made up of 13 amino acids.

This chain links TRBV7-2 with TRBJ1-2, with D hard to call. The germline V and J ends were trimmed by 1 base and 5 bases, with 8 bases remaining between them. CDR3 length: 13 residues. The germline gives CDR1 SGHTA, CDR2 FQGNSA. CDR3 sequence reads: CASSLGRLYGYTF. CDR3 sequence (DNA): TGTGCCAGCAGCTTAGGGCGGCTGTATGGCTACACCTTC.

The V gene is TRBV5-6, the J gene TRBJ1-2; D gene ambiguous. This CDR3 is built from 14 residues. Germline V lookup: CDR1 SGHDT, CDR2 YYEEEE. V gave up 1 base and J gave up 6 bases, with 13 bases separating them. CDR3 bases: TGTGCCAGCAGCTTGCCTCTTACCCGAGATGGCTACACCTTC. Encoded protein: CASSLPLTRDGYTF.